A selection of T cell receptor beta chains follows, all from one sample in a study of blood T cells in healthy people across ages. TCRdb redid the calling of the 5' RACE reads with MiXCR, one entry per CDR3 protein. The sample holds about 680,000 distinct CDR3 sequences, around 45% seen once. The specimen sequenced was blood. The receptors shown here come from an older woman in good health. CDR3s include the opening cysteine and the closing phenylalanine or tryptophan. D genes are given only for firm matches. The size of a clone is reported for some rows only, either as once, few or many, or as a class for expanded clones.

cdr3_aa: CASSYYTDTQYF
cdr3_nt: TGTGCCAGCAGCTACTACACAGATACGCAGTATTTT
v_call: TRBV7-2
d_call: -
j_call: TRBJ2-3
clone_size: many

cdr3_aa: CASSLSPPSGFRGSYNEQFF
cdr3_nt: TGTGCCAGCAGCTTAAGTCCGCCTAGCGGATTCAGGGGCTCCTACAATGAGCAGTTCTTC
v_call: TRBV7-3
d_call: -
j_call: TRBJ2-1
clone_size: -

cdr3_aa: CSALKDRYNEQFF
cdr3_nt: TGCAGTGCTCTTAAAGACAGATACAATGAGCAGTTCTTC
v_call: TRBV20-1
d_call: -
j_call: TRBJ2-1
clone_size: -

cdr3_aa: CSARGPSTREQYF
cdr3_nt: TGCAGTGCGAGGGGTCCAAGTACGAGGGAGCAGTACTTC
v_call: TRBV20-1
d_call: -
j_call: TRBJ2-4
clone_size: -

cdr3_aa: CASSVAWGTEAFF
cdr3_nt: TGTGCCAGCAGCGTAGCTTGGGGTACTGAAGCTTTCTTT
v_call: TRBV9
d_call: -
j_call: TRBJ1-1
clone_size: few

cdr3_aa: CTSSFGGRTYEQYF
cdr3_nt: TGTACCAGCAGCTTTGGCGGGAGGACCTACGAGCAGTACTTC
v_call: TRBV5-5
d_call: TRBD2
j_call: TRBJ2-7
clone_size: -

cdr3_aa: CASSLYVQGNEKLFF
cdr3_nt: TGTGCCAGCAGTTTATACGTACAGGGCAATGAAAAACTGTTTTTT
v_call: TRBV12-3/TRBV12-4
d_call: -
j_call: TRBJ1-4
clone_size: -

cdr3_aa: CSVHDPGRGSYEQYF
cdr3_nt: TGCAGCGTGCACGATCCGGGACGGGGTTCCTACGAGCAGTACTTC
v_call: TRBV29-1
d_call: -
j_call: TRBJ2-7
clone_size: -

cdr3_aa: CASSLGGIAKNIQYF
cdr3_nt: TGTGCCAGCAGCTTAGGAGGAATAGCCAAAAACATTCAGTACTTC
v_call: TRBV7-9
d_call: -
j_call: TRBJ2-4
clone_size: few

cdr3_aa: CASLRDSSYNEQYF
cdr3_nt: TGCGCCAGTCTCAGGGATAGCTCCTACAATGAGCAGTACTTC
v_call: TRBV5-1
d_call: -
j_call: TRBJ2-7
clone_size: -

cdr3_aa: CSVEGDRYNEQFF
cdr3_nt: TGCAGCGTTGAAGGTGACCGCTACAATGAGCAGTTCTTC
v_call: TRBV29-1
d_call: -
j_call: TRBJ2-1
clone_size: few

cdr3_aa: CAWSGGATYYGYTF
cdr3_nt: TGTGCCTGGAGTGGGGGGGCAACCTACTATGGCTACACCTTC
v_call: TRBV30
d_call: -
j_call: TRBJ1-2
clone_size: -

cdr3_aa: CTSSSLSGTGVDEQYF
cdr3_nt: TGTACCAGCAGTTCTCTATCCGGGACAGGGGTTGACGAGCAGTACTTC
v_call: TRBV7-9
d_call: TRBD1
j_call: TRBJ2-7
clone_size: -

cdr3_aa: CASSSGTSKYEQYF
cdr3_nt: TGTGCCAGCAGTTCAGGGACCTCAAAGTACGAGCAGTACTTC
v_call: TRBV6-1
d_call: -
j_call: TRBJ2-7
clone_size: many

cdr3_aa: CASSLADRGVYEQYF
cdr3_nt: TGTGCCAGCAGCTTAGCCGACAGGGGGGTCTACGAGCAGTACTTC
v_call: TRBV11-1
d_call: TRBD1
j_call: TRBJ2-7
clone_size: many

cdr3_aa: CASSYSYNGRETQYF
cdr3_nt: TGTGCCAGCAGTTACTCTTACAACGGGAGAGAGACCCAGTACTTC
v_call: TRBV6-5
d_call: -
j_call: TRBJ2-5
clone_size: few

cdr3_aa: CASSAVGQLSDTQYF
cdr3_nt: TGTGCCAGCAGTGCGGTTGGACAGCTCTCAGATACGCAGTATTTT
v_call: TRBV2
d_call: -
j_call: TRBJ2-3
clone_size: many

cdr3_aa: CASSRKGDRPTYEQYF
cdr3_nt: TGTGCCAGCAGCCGTAAAGGGGACAGGCCAACCTACGAGCAGTACTTC
v_call: TRBV7-2
d_call: TRBD1
j_call: TRBJ2-7
clone_size: -

cdr3_aa: CASSQEGNYLETQYF
cdr3_nt: TGTGCCAGCAGCCAAGAAGGGAACTACCTAGAGACCCAGTACTTC
v_call: TRBV4-2
d_call: -
j_call: TRBJ2-5
clone_size: -

cdr3_aa: CASSLLAGSSADTQYF
cdr3_nt: TGTGCCAGCAGTTTACTGGCGGGAAGTTCAGCTGATACGCAGTATTTT
v_call: TRBV12-3/TRBV12-4
d_call: -
j_call: TRBJ2-3
clone_size: -

cdr3_aa: CVSSAGTAFQGTQYF
cdr3_nt: TGCGTCAGCAGCGCCGGGACAGCCTTCCAAGGGACCCAGTACTTC
v_call: TRBV5-1
d_call: TRBD1
j_call: TRBJ2-5
clone_size: -

cdr3_aa: CSARAWGGGGQGNEQYF
cdr3_nt: TGCAGTGCTAGGGCGTGGGGTGGAGGCGGCCAGGGCAATGAGCAGTACTTC
v_call: TRBV20-1
d_call: -
j_call: TRBJ2-5
clone_size: -

cdr3_aa: CSARKAGNNEQFF
cdr3_nt: TGCAGTGCTAGAAAAGCGGGAAACAATGAGCAGTTCTTC
v_call: TRBV20-1
d_call: TRBD2
j_call: TRBJ2-1
clone_size: -

cdr3_aa: CASSWAGASSYNEQFF
cdr3_nt: TGCGCCAGCAGCTGGGCCGGGGCTAGCTCCTACAATGAGCAGTTCTTC
v_call: TRBV5-1
d_call: -
j_call: TRBJ2-1
clone_size: -

cdr3_aa: CASSFSDREGETQYF
cdr3_nt: TGTGCCAGCAGTTTTTCAGACAGGGAGGGAGAGACCCAGTACTTC
v_call: TRBV28
d_call: -
j_call: TRBJ2-5
clone_size: -

cdr3_aa: CASSYVRGQGGNEQFF
cdr3_nt: TGTGCCAGCAGTTACGTACGGGGTCAGGGTGGTAATGAGCAGTTCTTC
v_call: TRBV28
d_call: -
j_call: TRBJ2-1
clone_size: -

cdr3_aa: CASSAEYDVTEAFF
cdr3_nt: TGTGCCAGCAGCGCAGAGTATGACGTGACTGAAGCTTTCTTT
v_call: TRBV9
d_call: -
j_call: TRBJ1-1
clone_size: -

cdr3_aa: CASSFEGQGYEQYF
cdr3_nt: TGTGCCAGCAGCTTTGAAGGACAGGGCTACGAGCAGTACTTC
v_call: TRBV5-5
d_call: TRBD1
j_call: TRBJ2-7
clone_size: -

cdr3_aa: CSAIAGASDIQYF
cdr3_nt: TGCAGTGCTATTGCGGGAGCTTCGGACATTCAGTACTTC
v_call: TRBV20-1
d_call: TRBD2
j_call: TRBJ2-4
clone_size: -

cdr3_aa: CATSRVTSGWEDEQFF
cdr3_nt: TGTGCCACCAGCAGGGTGACTAGCGGTTGGGAGGATGAGCAGTTCTTC
v_call: TRBV15
d_call: TRBD2
j_call: TRBJ2-1
clone_size: -

cdr3_aa: CATGTPGRETQYF
cdr3_nt: TGTGCCACTGGGACCCCAGGGAGAGAGACCCAGTACTTC
v_call: TRBV28
d_call: -
j_call: TRBJ2-5
clone_size: -

cdr3_aa: CASTRLDEQFF
cdr3_nt: TGTGCCAGCACCCGACTCGATGAGCAGTTCTTC
v_call: TRBV7-2
d_call: -
j_call: TRBJ2-1
clone_size: -

cdr3_aa: CASSQGYGQPAEQYF
cdr3_nt: TGTGCCAGCAGCCAAGGCTACGGACAGCCGGCGGAGCAGTACTTC
v_call: TRBV11-3
d_call: -
j_call: TRBJ2-5
clone_size: -

cdr3_aa: CASSSYRGNYGYTF
cdr3_nt: TGTGCCAGCAGCTCATACAGGGGTAACTATGGCTACACCTTC
v_call: TRBV7-2
d_call: TRBD1
j_call: TRBJ1-2
clone_size: -

cdr3_aa: CSGRTGYNEQYF
cdr3_nt: TGCAGCGGGAGGACAGGGTATAATGAGCAGTACTTC
v_call: TRBV29-1
d_call: TRBD1
j_call: TRBJ2-5
clone_size: -

cdr3_aa: CASSLGRRRETQYF
cdr3_nt: TGTGCCAGCAGTTTGGGAAGACGGAGAGAGACCCAGTACTTC
v_call: TRBV12-3/TRBV12-4
d_call: -
j_call: TRBJ2-5
clone_size: -

cdr3_aa: CASTGGLHEQYF
cdr3_nt: TGTGCCAGCACAGGGGGCCTGCACGAGCAGTACTTC
v_call: TRBV6-2/TRBV6-3
d_call: TRBD1
j_call: TRBJ2-7
clone_size: few

cdr3_aa: CATSDSREGNYGYTF
cdr3_nt: TGTGCCACCAGTGATTCCCGGGAGGGTAACTATGGCTACACCTTC
v_call: TRBV24-1
d_call: -
j_call: TRBJ1-2
clone_size: -

cdr3_aa: CASSPGTGTGLTEQYF
cdr3_nt: TGTGCCAGCAGCCCTGGCACGGGGACAGGTCTGACCGAGCAGTACTTC
v_call: TRBV11-2
d_call: TRBD1
j_call: TRBJ2-7
clone_size: few

cdr3_aa: CASSFDGGGPYDEQYF
cdr3_nt: TGTGCCAGCAGTTTTGATGGAGGGGGGCCCTACGATGAGCAGTACTTC
v_call: TRBV9
d_call: -
j_call: TRBJ2-5
clone_size: -

cdr3_aa: CSAGEPRDSSYEQYF
cdr3_nt: TGCAGTGCTGGGGAACCACGGGACAGCTCCTACGAGCAGTACTTC
v_call: TRBV20-1
d_call: TRBD1
j_call: TRBJ2-7
clone_size: -

cdr3_aa: CAISDPSGNPTDTQYF
cdr3_nt: TGTGCCATCAGTGACCCTAGCGGGAACCCCACAGATACGCAGTATTTT
v_call: TRBV10-3
d_call: TRBD2
j_call: TRBJ2-3
clone_size: -

cdr3_aa: CASSPRDRAAYEQYF
cdr3_nt: TGTGCCAGCTCACCACGGGACAGGGCGGCCTACGAGCAGTACTTC
v_call: TRBV18
d_call: TRBD1
j_call: TRBJ2-7
clone_size: few

cdr3_aa: CASSQESMAGAGSDEKLFF
cdr3_nt: TGCGCCAGCAGCCAAGAGTCGATGGCGGGGGCCGGGTCGGATGAAAAACTGTTTTTT
v_call: TRBV4-3
d_call: -
j_call: TRBJ1-4
clone_size: -

cdr3_aa: CASSYQGTGINQPQHF
cdr3_nt: TGTGCCAGCAGTTACCAGGGGACAGGGATCAATCAGCCCCAGCATTTT
v_call: TRBV6-2/TRBV6-3
d_call: TRBD1
j_call: TRBJ1-5
clone_size: -

cdr3_aa: CSATQGGGQPQHF
cdr3_nt: TGCAGTGCTACACAGGGGGGCGGGCAGCCCCAGCATTTT
v_call: TRBV20-1
d_call: TRBD1
j_call: TRBJ1-5
clone_size: -

cdr3_aa: CATSRDLRGSAYNEQFF
cdr3_nt: TGTGCCACCAGCAGAGATCTTCGAGGGAGCGCCTACAATGAGCAGTTCTTC
v_call: TRBV15
d_call: -
j_call: TRBJ2-1
clone_size: -

cdr3_aa: CAISPDSYEQYF
cdr3_nt: TGTGCCATCAGCCCGGACTCCTACGAGCAGTACTTC
v_call: TRBV10-3
d_call: -
j_call: TRBJ2-7
clone_size: -

cdr3_aa: CASSRDIYGYTF
cdr3_nt: TGTGCCAGCAGCCGGGACATCTATGGCTACACCTTC
v_call: TRBV12-3/TRBV12-4
d_call: -
j_call: TRBJ1-2
clone_size: many

cdr3_aa: CASSLRWQGYEQYF
cdr3_nt: TGTGCCAGCAGTTTAAGATGGCAAGGATACGAGCAGTACTTC
v_call: TRBV27
d_call: -
j_call: TRBJ2-7
clone_size: -

cdr3_aa: CSATTYAGNEQFF
cdr3_nt: TGCAGTGCAACAACATATGCAGGCAATGAGCAGTTCTTC
v_call: TRBV20-1
d_call: -
j_call: TRBJ2-1
clone_size: -

cdr3_aa: CASSPPPDYSYEQYF
cdr3_nt: TGTGCCAGCAGCCCGCCTCCGGATTACTCCTACGAGCAGTACTTC
v_call: TRBV6-6
d_call: -
j_call: TRBJ2-7
clone_size: once